There are many counts of the clone carrying this TCR beta chain. Amplified TCR beta CDR3 regions were obtained using RNA transcripts as template. Second-round multiplex PCR followed a first-round RT-PCR using HTBI primers. A single record per CDR3 protein comes from TCRdb applying MiXCR to the multiplex PCR reads. The sample carries roughly 380,000 distinct CDR3 sequences, less than 20% recorded once. The source of the sample is a study of Graves' ophthalmopathy and Graves' hyperthyroidism. Trimming took off 4 bases at V and 0 bases at J, with 13 bases between the two ends. The CDR3 sequence is 15 residues long. CDR1 is ENHRY and CDR2 is SYGVKD in the germline V gene.

This clonotype was sampled from a young woman with stable Graves' hyperthyroidism. The V gene is TRBV10-3, the J gene TRBJ2-7; possibly TRBD1 for D (6 bases). Sequencing was done on a sample of peripheral blood. In DNA, the CDR3 is TGTGCCATCAGTGGACCGGGACAAGACTCCTACGAGCAGTACTTC. This codes for CAISGPGQDSYEQYF.